This is a list of T cell receptor beta chains from one sample in a study of T cells in Graves' hyperthyroidism and ophthalmopathy. TCRdb redid the calling of the multiplex PCR reads with MiXCR, one entry per CDR3 protein. The table has about 640,000 distinct CDR3 sequences, around 21% seen once. Sequenced material: blood. The receptors shown here come from a man aged 25 to 40 with Graves' ophthalmopathy. CDR3s include the opening cysteine and the closing phenylalanine or tryptophan. Fields, in order: CDR3 protein, CDR3 DNA, clone size, D gene, V gene, J gene. A D gene is named only where the DNA matches it firmly. Expanded clones get a size class; other rows say once, few or many, or leave the size out.

CSARDQTFRANTEAFF	TGCAGTGCTAGAGATCAAACCTTCAGGGCGAACACTGAAGCTTTCTTT	once	-	TRBV20-1	TRBJ1-1
CSAQLGRPQEDTQYF	TGCAGTGCCCAGCTAGGCCGCCCCCAGGAGGATACGCAGTATTTT	many	-	TRBV20-1	TRBJ2-3
CASSLDPGRETQYF	TGCGCCAGCAGCTTGGACCCTGGGCGGGAGACCCAGTACTTC	many	-	TRBV5-1	TRBJ2-5
CASSVGDGRNEKLFF	TGTGCCAGCAGCGTAGGGGACGGCCGAAATGAAAAACTGTTTTTT	few	-	TRBV9	TRBJ1-4
CSVEGRTRTDTQYF	TGCAGCGTTGAAGGGAGGACTCGCACAGATACGCAGTATTTT	many	-	TRBV29-1	TRBJ2-3
CASSQLSSTNEKLFF	TGCGCCAGCAGCCAATTAAGCTCAACTAATGAAAAACTGTTTTTT	-	-	TRBV11-2	TRBJ1-4
CASKPGTEAFF	TGTGCCAGCAAACCCGGGACCGAAGCTTTCTTT	many	-	TRBV6-1	TRBJ1-1
CASSTGADQPQHF	TGTGCCAGCTCCACGGGGGCGGATCAGCCCCAGCATTTT	-	-	TRBV18	TRBJ1-5
CASSSDPANTGELFF	TGTGCCAGCAGCTCAGATCCTGCGAACACCGGGGAGCTGTTTTTT	few	-	TRBV9	TRBJ2-2
CASSLTQRGFNEQFF	TGTGCCAGCAGTTTAACCCAGCGGGGGTTCAATGAGCAGTTCTTC	few	TRBD2	TRBV27	TRBJ2-1
CASSFGAEAFF	TGTGCCAGCAGCTTCGGCGCTGAAGCTTTCTTT	many	-	TRBV11-2	TRBJ1-1
CASSYPSGLAGVNTDTQYF	TGTGCCAGCAGTTACCCCTCGGGACTAGCGGGAGTGAACACAGATACGCAGTATTTT	-	TRBD2	TRBV6-5	TRBJ2-3
CASSADFGGYTF	TGTGCCAGCAGCGCCGACTTCGGTGGCTACACCTTC	few	-	TRBV7-2	TRBJ1-2
CASIRGQGNNGELFF	TGTGCCAGCATTCGGGGACAGGGGAACAACGGGGAGCTGTTTTTT	-	TRBD1	TRBV7-4	TRBJ2-2
CASSLAWGADGELFF	TGTGCCAGCAGCTTAGCCTGGGGGGCAGACGGGGAGCTGTTTTTT	many	-	TRBV11-2	TRBJ2-2
CASTPQEGMNSPLHF	TGTGCCAGCACCCCTCAGGAGGGAATGAATTCACCCCTCCACTTT	many	-	TRBV28	TRBJ1-6
CTSSSFSGREDTGELFF	TGTACCAGCAGCTCATTTAGCGGGAGGGAGGACACCGGGGAGCTGTTTTTT	-	TRBD2	TRBV7-3	TRBJ2-2
CASSPGAGQGKTQYF	TGCGCCAGCAGCCCGGGTGCCGGACAGGGGAAGACCCAGTACTTC	-	TRBD1	TRBV5-1	TRBJ2-5
CASSFLGLAGTPDTQYF	TGCGCCAGCAGCTTCCTAGGACTAGCGGGAACTCCAGATACGCAGTATTTT	many	TRBD2	TRBV5-1	TRBJ2-3
CSVQEYSNQPQHF	TGCAGCGTGCAGGAATATAGCAATCAGCCCCAGCATTTT	few	-	TRBV29-1	TRBJ1-5
CASSFGDTSRDTQYF	TGCGCCAGCAGCTTTGGGGACACTTCACGGGATACGCAGTATTTT	-	-	TRBV5-1	TRBJ2-3
CATTDPGEGTKFDEQFF	TGTGCCACCACAGACCCCGGGGAGGGGACAAAGTTCGATGAGCAGTTCTTC	few	-	TRBV6-2/TRBV6-3	TRBJ2-1
CSAPITSGRKDTQYF	TGCAGTGCCCCTATTACTAGCGGGAGGAAAGATACGCAGTATTTT	few	TRBD2	TRBV20-1	TRBJ2-3
CAWSIPGLSGNTIYF	TGTGCCTGGAGTATTCCGGGCCTCTCTGGAAACACCATATATTTT	few	-	TRBV30	TRBJ1-3